This entry lists 30 T cell receptor beta chains sequenced from one sample in a study of liver allograft versus peripheral blood T cells. Across the study: The authors compared T cell receptor repertoires in transplanted livers with recipients' peripheral blood repertoires.

A single record per CDR3 protein comes from TCRdb applying MiXCR to the reads. Of over 10,000 distinct CDR3 sequences detected, roughly 18% appear once; the ten largest clones hold approximately 2%. These receptors were collected from a human patient who had a liver transplant. The T cells may come from the graft donor.

This clonotype was seen a few times. The chain links TRBV20-1 to TRBJ1-3; 8 nucleotides agree with TRBD1. V was clipped by 4 bases and J by 3 bases; unmatched bases: 2. The CDR3 runs 13 residues. Germline assignment: CDR1 DFQATT and CDR2 SNEGSKA (reference sequence). The CDR3 region has the DNA TGCAGTGCTACAGGGGGCTTTGGAAACACCATATATTTT. Amino acid sequence: CSATGGFGNTIYF.

The sample holds a few counts of this clonotype. The rearrangement uses TRBV20-1 and TRBJ1-4; D ambiguous. The V end was cut by 7 bases, the J end by 0 bases, with 9 bases between. This CDR3 has 13 residues. The V gene's germline CDR1 is DFQATT and CDR2 SNEGSKA (reference sequence). The CDR3 sequence: CSGGFSTNEKLFF. CDR3 DNA sequence: TGCAGTGGGGGATTTTCAACTAATGAAAAACTGTTTTTT.

V gene TRBV12-3 or TRBV12-4 combines with J gene TRBJ2-7, with D uncertain. The V gene lost 2 bases and the J gene lost 1 base, with 9 bases spanning the gap. The CDR3 runs to 14 residues. CDR3 sequence reads: CASSLWPDSYEQYF. In DNA, the CDR3 is TGTGCCAGCAGTTTATGGCCCGATTCCTACGAGCAGTACTTC.

The chain links TRBV20-1 to TRBJ2-2; TRBD1 might be the D (5 bases). The CDR3 spans 14 residues. The germline V and J ends were trimmed by 3 bases and 7 bases, with 15 bases remaining between them. The germline V gene encodes CDR1 DFQATT and CDR2 SNEGSKA (reference sequence). Written as DNA, the CDR3 is TGCAGTGCTAGTAAGGGGCGGTTAAGCGGGGAGCTGTTTTTT. Encoded protein: CSASKGRLSGELFF.

This clonotype ranks as medium-sized. The chain links TRBV6-5 to TRBJ2-2, with D perhaps matching TRBD1 (6 bases). Trimming removed 0 bases at V and 1 base at J, with 9 bases between. Germline V lookup: CDR1 MNHEY, CDR2 SVGAGI. CDR3 size: 16 residues. The CDR3 region is CASSYSGTLNTGELFF. CDR3 bases: TGTGCCAGCAGTTACTCGGGGACATTGAACACCGGGGAGCTGTTTTTT.

This clonotype has a count of ten or more. This chain links TRBV9 with TRBJ1-5; D is perhaps TRBD1 (6 bases). V lost 8 bases to trimming and J lost 0 bases, with 12 bases between them. Germline V gives CDR1 SGDLS, CDR2 YYNGEE. The CDR3 contains 14 residues. The CDR3 DNA reads TGTGCCAGTGGACAGTCCCATAGCAATCAGCCCCAGCATTTT. This codes for CASGQSHSNQPQHF.

This clonotype qualifies as medium-sized. The V and J genes are TRBV5-4 and TRBJ2-2; TRBD1 matches at 8 bases. CDR1 and CDR2 (germline): SGHNT, YYREEE (reference sequence). Trimming took 3 bases from V and 5 from J; bases not matched to a gene: 6. This CDR3 has 15 amino acids. The CDR3 bases are TGTGCCAGCAGCTCACAGGGGGATGGAACCGGGGAGCTGTTTTTT. This translates into CASSSQGDGTGELFF.

CDR3 DNA sequence: TGTGCCAGCCAAAGAGACTCTGGAAACACCATATATTTT. Amino acid sequence: CASQRDSGNTIYF. This chain links TRBV7-2 with TRBJ1-3; no firm D call. Between the trimmed V and J ends, which lost 8 bases and 0 bases, there was a span of 8 bases. CDR3 length: 13 residues. Germline assignment: CDR1 SGHTA and CDR2 FQGNSA.

This clonotype was detected many times. The V gene is TRBV30, the J gene TRBJ1-1; 12 bases map to TRBD1. The V gene's germline CDR1 is GTSNPN and CDR2 SVGIG (reference sequence). J lost 7 bases, V lost 0 bases, and 6 bases had no gene match. The CDR3 is 15 amino acids. CDR3 loop: CAWSVGTGGSNEAFF. As DNA, the CDR3 is TGTGCCTGGAGTGTAGGGACAGGGGGCAGTAATGAAGCTTTCTTT.

J is TRBJ1-5 and V is TRBV28; a possible D gene is TRBD1 (6 bases). Germline loops: CDR1 MDHEN, CDR2 SYDVKM. V dropped 7 bases and J dropped 2 bases, with 21 bases sitting between them. The length of the CDR3 is 17 residues. In nucleotides, the CDR3 is TGTGCCAGCATCACGGGAGCAGGGGCCAGTGGCAATCAGCCCCAGCATTTT. Translating gives CASITGAGASGNQPQHF.

This clonotype came up many times. The rearrangement joins TRBV9 to TRBJ1-6; D possibly corresponds to TRBD1 (5 bases). Trimming took 4 bases from V and 5 from J, leaving 13 bases between them. The CDR3 has 15 amino acids. Germline V lookup: CDR1 SGDLS, CDR2 YYNGEE. CDR3 loop: CASSPQWGHNSPLHF. CDR3 coding DNA: TGTGCCAGCAGCCCGCAGTGGGGCCATAATTCACCCCTCCACTTT.

This clonotype was detected ten times or more. J is TRBJ1-6 and V is TRBV7-9; D is unclear. The CDR3 is made up of 12 amino acids. V was cut by 5 bases and J by 6 bases, with 5 bases left in between. The germline V gene encodes CDR1 SEHNR and CDR2 FQNEAQ (reference sequence). Here the CDR3 reads CASSRVNSPLHF. Here the CDR3 DNA reads TGTGCCAGCAGCCGGGTTAATTCACCCCTCCACTTT. Using reference TRBV7-9 and TRBJ1-6 for the parts outside the CDR3, the full variable domain is DTGVSQNPRHKITKRGQNVTFRCDPISEHNRLYWYRQTLGQGPEFLTYFQNEAQLEKSRLLSDRFSAERPKGSFSTLEIQRTEQGDSAMYLCASSRVNSPLHFGNGTRLTVT.

The CDR3: CASSLAEGHEQFF. The DNA for the CDR3 is TGTGCCAGCAGCTTAGCCGAAGGCCATGAGCAGTTCTTC. This chain uses TRBV5-4 with TRBJ2-1; D not resolved. CDR1 is SGHNT and CDR2 is YYREEE in the germline V gene (reference sequence). V was trimmed by 2 bases and J by 8 bases, leaving 11 bases between them. This CDR3 contains 13 residues.

To note about this clonotype: A read error may produce the germline difference seen at one junction end. The chain uses TRBV14 and TRBJ2-5; 8 nucleotides match TRBD1. The CDR3 has 15 residues. Germline lookup yields CDR1 SGHDN and CDR2 FVKESK. The CDR3 nucleotides are TGTGGCAGCAGCCCGGTGCGGACAGGGAGAGAGACCCAGTACTTC. It codes for CGSSPVRTGRETQYF.

This clonotype appeared many times. The gene calls are TRBV7-2 and TRBJ2-7, with a possible D match to TRBD1 (5 bases). V was clipped by 5 bases and J by 3 bases, with 14 bases between them. The CDR3 contains 14 residues. Germline lookup yields CDR1 SGHTA and CDR2 FQGNSA. The CDR3 DNA reads as TGTGCCAGCAGCGCAGGGTACGGAATCTACGAGCAGTACTTC. This encodes CASSAGYGIYEQYF.

The CDR3 spells CASKLGGGYNEQFF. The CDR3 nucleotides read TGTGCCAGCAAATTAGGGGGGGGCTACAATGAGCAGTTCTTC. The chain combines TRBV7-2 with TRBJ2-1; a weak D match, TRBD2 (7 bases). V was pared by 7 bases and J by 3 bases, with 13 bases between. Germline CDR1 is SGHTA and CDR2 is FQGNSA. The CDR3 is made up of 14 amino acids.

The genes are TRBV28 and TRBJ1-4; maybe TRBD1 (6 bases). There are 12 residues in the CDR3. Germline CDR1 is MDHEN and CDR2 is SYDVKM. V gave up 4 bases and J gave up 12 bases, with 12 bases separating them. CDR3 region: CASSSTGLELFF. Written as DNA, the CDR3 is TGTGCCAGCAGTTCAACAGGGTTGGAACTGTTTTTT.

Turning to this clonotype: This may be a read error: a much more frequent sequence differs by one nucleotide. The chain carries TRBV6-2 or TRBV6-3 and TRBJ2-7; perhaps TRBD2 as D (7 bases). The CDR3 runs 16 residues. Trimming removed 2 bases at V and 0 bases at J, with 14 bases between. Germline assignment: CDR1 MNHEY and CDR2 SVGEGT. The CDR3 nucleotides are TGTGCCAGCAGTTACGGGGGCGGCGGGAGCTCCTACGAGCAGTACTTC. Its translation is CASSYGGGGSSYEQYF.

This chain links TRBV2 with TRBJ2-3, with a possible D match to TRBD2 (5 bases). Trimming left V 5 bases short and J 2 bases short, with 20 bases between. CDR1 SNHLY and CDR2 FYNNEI come from the germline V gene. The CDR3 is 17 residues long. The CDR3 bases are TGTGCCAGCAGTCCCCCCAGAGGGAGTTCAAACACAGATACGCAGTATTTT. This sequence encodes CASSPPRGSSNTDTQYF.

This clonotype was detected ten times or more. The gene calls are TRBV24-1 and TRBJ2-1; TRBD2 agrees at 7 bases. V trimming: 5 bases; J trimming: 5 bases; junction bases outside the gene matches: 5. This CDR3 has 14 residues. Germline CDR1 KGHDR, CDR2 SFDVKD. Here the CDR3 reads CATSGGTNDNEQFF. CDR3 bases: TGTGCCACCAGTGGAGGGACTAATGACAATGAGCAGTTCTTC.

This clonotype was counted only a few times. The genes are TRBV28 and TRBJ2-7, with TRBD1 identical over 9 bases. The germline V gene has CDR1 MDHEN and CDR2 SYDVKM. V gave up 4 bases and J gave up 3 bases; unmatched junction bases: 19. The CDR3 has 19 residues. CDR3 nucleotides: TGTGCCAGCAGTTCCAAGAAACAGGGGGCCCGAATCCTTGTCTACGAGCAGTACTTC. Its protein is CASSSKKQGARILVYEQYF. The complete variable domain, with remaining parts taken from reference TRBV28 and TRBJ2-7, reads DVKVTQSSRYLVKRTGEKVFLECVQDMDHENMFWYRQDPGLGLRLIYFSYDVKMKEKGDIPEGYSVSREKKERFSLILESASTNQTSMYLCASSSKKQGARILVYEQYFGPGTRLTVT.

The V and J genes are TRBV20-1 and TRBJ1-1; D is unclear. CDR1 and CDR2 (germline): DFQATT, SNEGSKA (reference sequence). V was trimmed by 3 bases and J by 4 bases, leaving 15 bases between them. The CDR3 is 14 residues long. In DNA, the CDR3 is TGCAGTGCTAGGGGCCGGGAATGGGGCACTGAAGCTTTCTTT. It encodes CSARGREWGTEAFF.

This clonotype has a count of ten or more. V and J are TRBV6-5 and TRBJ2-2; D remains ambiguous. The V and J ends lost 3 bases and 8 bases respectively, with 7 bases between them. CDR3 size: 12 residues. Germline CDR1 reads MNHEY; CDR2 reads SVGAGI. CDR3 region: CASSYTTGELFF. The CDR3 coding sequence is TGTGCCAGCAGTTATACCACTGGGGAGCTGTTTTTT.

Notes on this clonotype: One base away lies a much larger clone, so this may be a sequencing read error. CDR3 protein: CASSPRGDRPGGLFF. The CDR3 DNA sequence: TGTGCCAGCAGTCCTCGGGGTGATCGGCCCGGGGGGCTGTTTTTT. This chain links TRBV12-3 or TRBV12-4 with TRBJ2-2; D may be TRBD2 (6 bases). The CDR3 runs 15 residues.

This clonotype has a handful of counts. This chain joins TRBV20-1 and TRBJ2-4; TRBD2 aligns across 7 bases. J gave up 8 bases and V 5 bases, and 6 bases lay outside the gene matches. The CDR3 is 12 amino acids. CDR1 is DFQATT, CDR2 SNEGSKA, per germline (reference sequence). The CDR3 bases are TGCAGTGCTGAGGGGAGCGGGGACATTCAGTACTTC. Encoded protein: CSAEGSGDIQYF.

Regarding this clonotype: A much larger clone differs from this one at a single base, so this may be a read error. This chain uses TRBV28 with TRBJ2-1; TRBD2 matches 7 bases. The CDR3 runs 14 residues. Germline values: CDR1 MDHEN, CDR2 SYDVKM. The CDR3 is CVSSLWGGAHEQFF. CDR3 bases: TGTGTCAGCAGTTTATGGGGAGGGGCTCATGAGCAGTTCTTC.

This clonotype was seen many times. The chain couples TRBV5-5 to TRBJ2-7, with 11 bases identical to TRBD2. This CDR3 has 15 residues. Germline V CDR1 and CDR2: SGHKS, YYEKEE (reference sequence). V gave up 4 bases and J gave up 4 bases; unmatched junction bases: 7. CDR3 amino acids: CASSGTGTSGYEQYF. The CDR3 bases are TGTGCCAGCAGCGGGACCGGGACTAGCGGATACGAGCAGTACTTC.

This clonotype was seen at least ten times. This chain connects TRBV10-3 to TRBJ2-2; 8 nucleotides agree with TRBD1. The ends lost 6 bases at V and 1 base at J; junction bases unmatched: 1. The CDR3 runs 14 residues. Germline V gene lookup returns CDR1 ENHRY and CDR2 SYGVKD. The CDR3 spells CAIRGQGNTGELFF. The CDR3 coding sequence is TGTGCCATCAGAGGACAGGGGAACACCGGGGAGCTGTTTTTT.

There are a few counts of this clonotype. The genes are TRBV25-1 and TRBJ1-2; D is possibly TRBD1 (5 bases). The CDR3 extends over 13 amino acids. V lost 1 base, J lost 2 bases, and 5 bases lay in between. Germline CDR1 is MGHDK and CDR2 is SYGVNS. CDR3 nucleotides: TGTGCCAGCAGTGAATCAGGGAACTATGGCTACACCTTC. It codes for CASSESGNYGYTF.

This clonotype is judged medium-sized. The rearrangement uses TRBV27 and TRBJ1-3; D not resolved. The CDR3 is 15 residues long. Germline V lookup: CDR1 MNHEY, CDR2 SMNVEV (reference sequence). V was cut by 5 bases and J by 0 bases, with 11 bases left in between. Written as DNA, the CDR3 is TGTGCCAGCAGTCAATACCCCTACTCTGGAAACACCATATATTTT. This sequence encodes CASSQYPYSGNTIYF.